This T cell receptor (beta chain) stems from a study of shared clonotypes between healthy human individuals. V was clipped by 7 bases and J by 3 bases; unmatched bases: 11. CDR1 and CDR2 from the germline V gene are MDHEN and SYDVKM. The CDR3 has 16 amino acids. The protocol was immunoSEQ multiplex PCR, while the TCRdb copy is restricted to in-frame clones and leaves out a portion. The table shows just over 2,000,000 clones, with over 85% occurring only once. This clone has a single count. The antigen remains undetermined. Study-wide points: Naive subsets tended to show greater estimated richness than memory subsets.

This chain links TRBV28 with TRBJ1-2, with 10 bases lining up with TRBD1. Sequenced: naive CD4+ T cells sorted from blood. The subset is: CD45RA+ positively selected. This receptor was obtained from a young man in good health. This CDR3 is CASIGDRGPSHYGYTF. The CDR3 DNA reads TGTGCCAGCATCGGGGACAGGGGTCCGTCTCACTATGGCTACACCTTC.